One sample yielded the 26 T cell receptor beta chains listed below, sequenced in a study of OX40 agonist ivuxolimab in advanced cancers. Produced via immunoSEQ multiplex PCR; TCRdb's table is partial and in-frame only. The repertoire holds about 32,000 clones, with under 95% as singletons. Sequenced material: CD4+ or CD8+ T cells sorted from blood, taken in a trial of the OX40 agonist ivuxolimab. The receptors stem from an adult with an advanced solid tumor such as melanoma, head and neck, liver or kidney cancer.

V and J are TRBV2 and TRBJ1-5, with D maybe TRBD1 (5 bases). The CDR3 consists of 15 residues. Per the germline V gene, CDR1 is SNHLY and CDR2 is FYNNEI. Trimming shortened V by 6 bases and J by 0 bases, and 12 bases separated the two germline ends. The CDR3 DNA follows: TGTGCCAGCAGACCACGACAGTCTAGCAATCAGCCCCAGCATTTT. As protein: CASRPRQSSNQPQHF.

CDR3 in amino acids: CASSSSVYSNQPQHF. In DNA form, the CDR3 reads TGTGCCAGCAGCTCCTCAGTTTATAGCAATCAGCCCCAGCATTTT. The V and J genes are TRBV7-9 and TRBJ1-5; D is unclear. The ends were cut back, 4 bases at V and 0 bases at J, with 10 bases in the middle. From germline, CDR1 is SEHNR and CDR2 FQNEAQ (reference sequence). CDR3 length: 15 residues.

The rearrangement joins TRBV7-2 to TRBJ2-7, with 9 bases aligning to TRBD2. Per germline, CDR1 SGHTA and CDR2 FQGNSA. V lost 2 bases and J lost 3; bases outside the gene matches: 5. The CDR3 is made up of 15 amino acids. The CDR3 coding sequence is TGTGCCAGCAGCTTAACCCTAGCGGGGATCTACGAGCAGTACTTC. Its protein is CASSLTLAGIYEQYF.

V is TRBV4-2 and J is TRBJ2-1; 7 bases are a match to TRBD1. The trim removed 2 bases at V and 1 base at J, leaving 2 bases unmatched. Germline V gene sequence: CDR1 LGHNA, CDR2 YNFKEQ. The CDR3 spans 15 residues. CDR3 sequence (DNA): TGTGCCAGCAGCCAAAGACAGGGATCCTACAATGAGCAGTTCTTC. Amino acids: CASSQRQGSYNEQFF.

The sample holds one count of this clone. This chain links TRBV27 with TRBJ2-7, with D maybe TRBD1 (6 bases). V lost 2 bases to trimming and J lost 5 bases, with 10 bases between them. CDR1 and CDR2 (germline): MNHEY, SMNVEV (reference sequence). The CDR3 loop spans 13 amino acids. In nucleotides, the CDR3 is TGTGCCAGCAGTTTAACAGGGATCCACGAGCAGTACTTC. It specifies CASSLTGIHEQYF.

The chain uses TRBV21-1 and TRBJ1-4. TRBV21-1 is a documented pseudogene. The CDR3 loop spans 15 amino acids. The CDR3 DNA follows: TGTGCCAGCAGCGTACGTGGGGGGGCGAGTGAAAAACTGTTTTTT. It yields the protein CASSVRGGASEKLFF.

V usage is TRBV5-8 and J usage is TRBJ2-3; 9 nucleotides match TRBD1. This CDR3 is 15 amino acids long. The germline gives CDR1 SGHTS, CDR2 YDEGEE. Losses at the gene ends were 6 bases for V and 2 bases for J; bases not matched to a gene: 7. The CDR3 is CASNSGQGITDTQYF. CDR3 nucleotide sequence: TGTGCCAGCAACTCGGGACAGGGAATCACAGATACGCAGTATTTT.

This chain links TRBV25-1 with TRBJ2-7, with 9 bases that match TRBD1. The germline V gene has CDR1 MGHDK and CDR2 SYGVNS. V lost 2 bases and J lost 2; bases outside the gene matches: 13. The CDR3 sequence is 18 residues long. DNA of the CDR3: TGTGCCAGCAGTGAACACCCGGCCGGGACAGGGTACCCCTACGAGCAGTACTTC. Translated, it gives CASSEHPAGTGYPYEQYF.

A single count supports this clone. This chain joins TRBV5-1 and TRBJ1-1; TRBD1 might be the D (6 bases). V lost 0 bases to trimming and J lost 4 bases, with 13 bases between them. The CDR3 loop spans 15 amino acids. CDR1 and CDR2 from the germline V gene are SGHRS and YFSETQ. The CDR3 DNA is TGCGCCAGCAGCTTGGTAGCAGGGGTCGGCACTGAAGCTTTCTTT. Translating gives CASSLVAGVGTEAFF.

This clone was seen just once. The V and J genes are TRBV4-1 and TRBJ1-2; the D is unclear. Germline lookup yields CDR1 MGHRA and CDR2 YSYEKL. The CDR3 covers 15 residues. The V end was cut by 1 base, the J end by 1 base, with 10 bases between. CDR3 region: CASSQVFGFNYGYTF. The CDR3 DNA reads TGCGCCAGCAGCCAAGTTTTCGGATTTAACTATGGCTACACCTTC.

This clone was observed once. CDR3 DNA sequence: TGTGCCAGCAGTTTAGTACAGGGAATACGCAATGAGCAGTTCTTC. Its protein is CASSLVQGIRNEQFF. The genes are TRBV27 and TRBJ2-1, with D perhaps matching TRBD1 (6 bases). V was trimmed by 2 bases and J by 6 bases, leaving 14 bases between them. The CDR3 covers 15 residues. CDR1 and CDR2 from the germline V gene are MNHEY and SMNVEV (reference sequence).

This chain links TRBV19 with TRBJ1-1; tentatively, D is TRBD1 (6 bases). CDR3 length equals 13 residues. Trimming cost V 4 bases and J 5 bases, with 11 bases left between them. Germline CDR1 LNHDA, CDR2 SQIVND (reference sequence). CDR3 sequence: CASSTSGVTEAFF. CDR3 nucleotide sequence: TGTGCCAGTAGTACCTCAGGGGTAACTGAAGCTTTCTTT.

This chain uses TRBV5-4 with TRBJ2-5; 14 bases line up with TRBD2. Trimming at V came to 4 bases and at J to 1 base, leaving 6 bases not matched to a gene. Germline V gene data show CDR1 as SGHNT and CDR2 as YYREEE (reference sequence). The CDR3 consists of 17 residues. The CDR3 coding sequence is TGTGCCAGCAGCCTCCGACTAGCGGGAGGGCCCCAAGAGACCCAGTACTTC. Its translation: CASSLRLAGGPQETQYF.

This chain uses TRBV19 with TRBJ1-2, with 7 bases matching TRBD1. The J segment lost 2 bases and the V segment lost 0 bases, leaving 15 bases of the junction unmatched. This CDR3 has 19 residues. Germline-derived CDR1 and CDR2 are LNHDA and SQIVND (reference sequence). CDR3 residues: CASSIEFRTGETSNYGYTF. DNA of the CDR3: TGTGCCAGTAGTATAGAGTTTAGAACAGGGGAAACTTCAAACTATGGCTACACCTTC.

This chain joins TRBV13 and TRBJ2-2; the D gene is possibly TRBD1 (6 bases). CDR1 and CDR2 from the germline V gene are PRHDT and FYEKMQ (reference sequence). This CDR3 region has 19 residues. Trimming stripped 7 bases from V and 6 bases from J, with 30 bases between. Here the CDR3 DNA reads TGTGCCAGCACCACTACCCTCCTCCAGGGGACCCCTCAGGCCGGGGAGCTGTTTTTT. The encoded protein is CASTTTLLQGTPQAGELFF. The full variable domain, its missing parts supplied by reference TRBV13 and TRBJ2-2, is AAGVIQSPRHLIKEKRETATLKCYPIPRHDTVYWYQQGPGQDPQFLISFYEKMQSDKGSIPDRFSAQQFSDYHSELNMSSLELGDSALYFCASTTTLLQGTPQAGELFFGEGSRLTVL.

The chain uses TRBV7-9 and TRBJ2-3; TRBD1 matches 7 bases. Germline CDR1 SEHNR, CDR2 FQNEAQ (reference sequence). This CDR3 is 18 amino acids long. V lost 5 bases and J lost 0; bases outside the gene matches: 14. CDR3: CASSHPGQIPSSTDTQYF. CDR3 coding DNA: TGTGCCAGCAGCCATCCGGGACAGATTCCCTCTAGCACAGATACGCAGTATTTT.

J is TRBJ2-3 and V is TRBV7-9; 7 bases are shared with TRBD1. Germline trimming cut 8 bases from V and 0 bases from J; bases unmatched to any gene: 8. This CDR3 spans 15 amino acids. The germline V gene encodes CDR1 SEHNR and CDR2 FQNEAQ (reference sequence). CDR3 loop: CASEGALFSTDTQYF. The DNA for the CDR3 is TGTGCCAGCGAGGGGGCGTTATTTAGCACAGATACGCAGTATTTT.

In its sample, this clone was seen once. The V call is TRBV9, the J call TRBJ1-2; D not certain. Germline CDR1 reads SGDLS; CDR2 reads YYNGEE. V lost 0 bases and J 4 bases, leaving 1 base between the germline ends. The CDR3 loop spans 11 amino acids. The CDR3 protein is CASSVGYGYTF. The CDR3 DNA follows: TGTGCCAGCAGCGTAGGCTATGGCTACACCTTC.

This sequence joins TRBV28 and TRBJ2-7, with D perhaps TRBD2 (6 bases). CDR1 and CDR2 (germline): MDHEN, SYDVKM. The ends were cut back, 4 bases at V and 4 bases at J, with 20 bases in the middle. This CDR3 has 16 amino acids. The chain's CDR3 is CASSSFPGDGGYEQYF. DNA for the CDR3: TGTGCCAGCAGTTCTTTCCCGGGGGATGGTGGGTACGAGCAGTACTTC.

The chain is built from TRBV28 and TRBJ2-7, with 11 bases lining up with TRBD2. V gave up 4 bases and J gave up 6 bases; unmatched junction bases: 5. This CDR3 is 14 amino acids long. In germline, CDR1 is MDHEN, CDR2 SYDVKM. CDR3 amino acids: CASSYSSGGSEQYV. The CDR3 region has the DNA TGTGCCAGCAGTTATTCTAGCGGGGGGTCCGAGCAGTACGTC.

This chain uses TRBV7-9 with TRBJ1-1; D unclear. Germline CDR1 reads SEHNR; CDR2 reads FQNEAQ (reference sequence). The CDR3 covers 11 residues. Trimming stripped 6 bases from V and 1 base from J, with 3 bases between. The DNA for the CDR3 is TGTGCCAGCAGACGGAACACTGAAGCTTTCTTT. As protein: CASRRNTEAFF.

By frequency in the sample, this clone is medium-sized (0.01 to 0.1%). The rearrangement links TRBV27 to TRBJ2-7, with 13 bases aligning to TRBD2. The CDR3 consists of 15 residues. V trimming: 2 bases; J trimming: 7 bases; junction bases outside the gene matches: 5. The germline gives CDR1 MNHEY, CDR2 SMNVEV (reference sequence). Written as DNA, the CDR3 is TGTGCCAGCAGTTTAGGACTAGCGGGGGCCGGGGAGCAGTACTTC. Encoded protein: CASSLGLAGAGEQYF.

J is TRBJ2-1 and V is TRBV4-3, with D possibly matching TRBD2 (6 bases). Germline V lookup: CDR1 LGHNA, CDR2 YSLEER. The CDR3 runs 15 residues. V lost 1 base and J 7 bases, leaving 14 bases between the germline ends. CDR3 bases: TGCGCCAGCAGCCAAGGTAGCGGCATTAGGAATGAGCAGTTCTTC. It encodes CASSQGSGIRNEQFF.

DNA for the CDR3: TGTGCCATCAGTGAGTCCCCCATAGCGGGGGGCTCTTACAATGAGCAGTTCTTC. As protein: CAISESPIAGGSYNEQFF. The chain joins TRBV10-3 to TRBJ2-1, with TRBD2 matching over 10 bases. Looked up from germline, CDR1 is ENHRY and CDR2 is SYGVKD. Trimming cost V 0 bases and J 4 bases; bases outside gene matches: 9. This CDR3 has 18 amino acids.

V gene TRBV5-4 combines with J gene TRBJ1-1; D possibly corresponds to TRBD1 (5 bases). Germline CDR1 reads SGHNT; CDR2 reads YYREEE (reference sequence). The CDR3 contains 15 residues. V lost 5 bases and J lost 4, with 18 bases in between. The chain's CDR3 is CASRLWDGFVTEAFF. The CDR3 DNA follows: TGTGCCAGCAGGTTGTGGGACGGCTTTGTCACTGAAGCTTTCTTT.

The chain couples TRBV4-1 to TRBJ2-7; D ambiguous. Trimming cost V 4 bases and J 0 bases, with 13 bases left between them. Germline V gene data show CDR1 as MGHRA and CDR2 as YSYEKL. This CDR3 spans 15 amino acids. The CDR3: CASSPREVGSYEQYF. The CDR3 nucleotides read TGCGCCAGCAGCCCCAGAGAAGTGGGCTCCTACGAGCAGTACTTC.